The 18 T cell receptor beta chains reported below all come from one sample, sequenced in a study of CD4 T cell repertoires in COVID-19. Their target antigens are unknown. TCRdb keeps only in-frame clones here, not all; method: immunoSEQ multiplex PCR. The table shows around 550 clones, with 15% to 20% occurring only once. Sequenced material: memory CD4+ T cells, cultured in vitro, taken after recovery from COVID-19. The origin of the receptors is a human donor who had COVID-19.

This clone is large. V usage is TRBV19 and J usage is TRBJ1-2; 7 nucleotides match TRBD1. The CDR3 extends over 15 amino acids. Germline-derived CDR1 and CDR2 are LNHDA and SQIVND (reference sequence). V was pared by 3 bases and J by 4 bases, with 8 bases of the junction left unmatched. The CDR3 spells CASSIGLDRPYGYTF. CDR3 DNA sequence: TGTGCCAGTAGTATCGGGTTGGACAGGCCCTATGGCTACACCTTC.

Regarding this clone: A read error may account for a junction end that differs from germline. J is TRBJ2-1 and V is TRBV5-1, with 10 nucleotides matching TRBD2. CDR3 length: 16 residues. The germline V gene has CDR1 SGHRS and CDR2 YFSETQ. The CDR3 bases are TGCGCCCGCAGCTTGGCGGGAGCGGGGGGGGTGAATGAGCAGTTCTTC. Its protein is CARSLAGAGGVNEQFF.

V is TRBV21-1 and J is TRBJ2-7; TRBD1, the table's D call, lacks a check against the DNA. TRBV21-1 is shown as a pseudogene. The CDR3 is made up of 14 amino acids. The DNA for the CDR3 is TGTGCCAGCAGCAAAGGTAGGACAAACTACGAGCAGTACTTC. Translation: CASSKGRTNYEQYF.

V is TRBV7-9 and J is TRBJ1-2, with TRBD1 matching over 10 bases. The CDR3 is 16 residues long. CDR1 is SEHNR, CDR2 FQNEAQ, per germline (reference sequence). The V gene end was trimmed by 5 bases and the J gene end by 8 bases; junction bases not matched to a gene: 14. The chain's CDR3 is CASSPMGDRGDGGYTF. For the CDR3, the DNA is TGTGCCAGCAGCCCCATGGGGGACAGGGGCGACGGAGGCTACACCTTC.

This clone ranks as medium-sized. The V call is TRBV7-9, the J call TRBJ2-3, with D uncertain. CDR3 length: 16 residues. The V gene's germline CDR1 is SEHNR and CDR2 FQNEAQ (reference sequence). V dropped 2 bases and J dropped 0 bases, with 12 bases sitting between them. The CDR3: CASSLKNKASTDTQYF. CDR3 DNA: TGTGCCAGCAGCTTAAAGAACAAAGCTAGCACAGATACGCAGTATTTT.

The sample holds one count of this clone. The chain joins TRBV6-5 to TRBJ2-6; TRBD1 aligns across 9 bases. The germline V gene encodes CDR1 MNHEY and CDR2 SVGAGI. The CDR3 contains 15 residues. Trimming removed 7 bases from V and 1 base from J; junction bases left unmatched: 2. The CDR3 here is CASIDRGSGANVLTF. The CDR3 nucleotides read TGTGCCAGCATCGACAGGGGGTCTGGGGCCAACGTCCTGACTTTC.

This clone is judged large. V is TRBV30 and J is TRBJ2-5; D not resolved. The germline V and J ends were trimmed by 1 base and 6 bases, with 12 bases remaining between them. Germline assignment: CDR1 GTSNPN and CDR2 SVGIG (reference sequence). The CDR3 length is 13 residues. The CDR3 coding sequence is TGTGCCTGGAGTGGTAACGGCCGGCAGACCCAGTACTTC. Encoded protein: CAWSGNGRQTQYF.

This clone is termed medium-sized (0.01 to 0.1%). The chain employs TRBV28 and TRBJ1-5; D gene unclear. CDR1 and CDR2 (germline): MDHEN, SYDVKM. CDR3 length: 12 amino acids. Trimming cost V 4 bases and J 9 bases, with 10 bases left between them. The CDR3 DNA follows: TGTGCCAGCAGTTCCTCCGCGCGGCCCCAGCATTTT. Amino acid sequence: CASSSSARPQHF.

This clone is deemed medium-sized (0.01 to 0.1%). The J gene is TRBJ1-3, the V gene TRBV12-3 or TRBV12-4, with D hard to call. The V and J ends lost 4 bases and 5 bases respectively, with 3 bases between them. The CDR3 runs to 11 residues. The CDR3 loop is CASSSRNTIYF. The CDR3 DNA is TGTGCCAGCAGTTCCCGAAACACCATATATTTT.

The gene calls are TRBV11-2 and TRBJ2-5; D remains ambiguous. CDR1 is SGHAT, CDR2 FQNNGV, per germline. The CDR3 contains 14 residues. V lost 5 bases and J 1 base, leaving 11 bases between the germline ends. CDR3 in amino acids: CASSPPGIQETQYF. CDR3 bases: TGTGCCAGCAGCCCCCCAGGAATCCAAGAGACCCAGTACTTC.

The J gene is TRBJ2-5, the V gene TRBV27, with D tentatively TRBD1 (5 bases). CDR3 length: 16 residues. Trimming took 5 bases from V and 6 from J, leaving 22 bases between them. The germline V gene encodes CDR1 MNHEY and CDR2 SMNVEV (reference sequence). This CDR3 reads CASSTAGAISGKTQYF. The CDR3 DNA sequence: TGTGCCAGCAGTACCGCCGGAGCCATTTCAGGGAAGACCCAGTACTTC.

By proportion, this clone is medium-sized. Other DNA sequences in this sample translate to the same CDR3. Here the CDR3 reads CASSLGGPSYNEQFF. The CDR3 nucleotides are TGTGCCAGCAGCTTGGGAGGTCCATCCTACAATGAGCAGTTCTTC. This sequence joins TRBV7-2 and TRBJ2-1; D might be TRBD2 (6 bases). V was trimmed by 3 bases and J by 1 base, leaving 10 bases between them. This CDR3 has 15 amino acids. In germline, CDR1 is SGHTA, CDR2 FQGNSA. Filled out from reference TRBV7-2 and TRBJ2-1, the complete variable domain reads GAGVSQSPSNKVTEKGKDVELRCDPISGHTALYWYRQSLGQGLEFLIYFQGNSAPDKSGLPSDRFSAERTGGSVSTLTIQRTQQEDSAVYLCASSLGGPSYNEQFFGPGTRLTVL.

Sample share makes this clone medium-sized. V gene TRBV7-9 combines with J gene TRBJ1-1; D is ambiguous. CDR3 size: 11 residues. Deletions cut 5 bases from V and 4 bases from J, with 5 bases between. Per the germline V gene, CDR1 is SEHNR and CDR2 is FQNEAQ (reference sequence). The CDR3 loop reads CASSQSTEAFF. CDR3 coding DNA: TGTGCCAGCAGCCAGAGCACTGAAGCTTTCTTT. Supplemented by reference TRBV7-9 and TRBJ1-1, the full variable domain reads DTGVSQNPRHKITKRGQNVTFRCDPISEHNRLYWYRQTLGQGPEFLTYFQNEAQLEKSRLLSDRFSAERPKGSFSTLEIQRTEQGDSAMYLCASSQSTEAFFGQGTRLTVV.

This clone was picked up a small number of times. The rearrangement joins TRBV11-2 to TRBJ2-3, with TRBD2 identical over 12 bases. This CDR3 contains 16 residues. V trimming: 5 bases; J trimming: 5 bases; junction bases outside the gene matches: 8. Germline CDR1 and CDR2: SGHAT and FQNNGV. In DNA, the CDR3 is TGTGCCAGCAGCCCGCGACTAGCGGGAGCGGTAGATACGCAGTATTTT. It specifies CASSPRLAGAVDTQYF.

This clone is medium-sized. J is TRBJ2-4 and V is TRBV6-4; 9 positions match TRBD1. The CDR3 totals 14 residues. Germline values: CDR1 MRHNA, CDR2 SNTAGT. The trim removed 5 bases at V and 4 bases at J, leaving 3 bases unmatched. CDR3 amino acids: CASSPGTGKNIQYF. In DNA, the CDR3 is TGTGCCAGCAGTCCCGGGACAGGGAAAAACATTCAGTACTTC.

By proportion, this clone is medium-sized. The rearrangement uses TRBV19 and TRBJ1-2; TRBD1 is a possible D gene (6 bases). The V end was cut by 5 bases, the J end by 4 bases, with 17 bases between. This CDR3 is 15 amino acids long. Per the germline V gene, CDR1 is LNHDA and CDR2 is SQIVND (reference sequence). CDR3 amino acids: CASSVGSDRPYGYTF. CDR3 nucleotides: TGTGCCAGTAGTGTCGGATCAGACAGGCCCTATGGCTACACCTTC. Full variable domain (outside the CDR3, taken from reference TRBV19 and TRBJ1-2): DGGITQSPKYLFRKEGQNVTLSCEQNLNHDAMYWYRQDPGQGLRLIYYSQIVNDFQKGDIAEGYSVSREKKESFPLTVTSAQKNPTAFYLCASSVGSDRPYGYTFGSGTRLTVV.

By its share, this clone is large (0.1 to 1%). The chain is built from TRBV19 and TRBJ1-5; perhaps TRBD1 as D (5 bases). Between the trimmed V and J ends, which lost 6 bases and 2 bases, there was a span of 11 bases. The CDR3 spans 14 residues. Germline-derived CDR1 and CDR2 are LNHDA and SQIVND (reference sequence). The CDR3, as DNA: TGTGCCAGTAGCGGTACAGGTGGCAATCAGCCCCAGCATTTT. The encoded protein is CASSGTGGNQPQHF.

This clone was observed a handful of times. In nucleotides, the CDR3 is TGTGCCACCAGCTTAGGCGCGGGGCCGGGCACTTTGACCCAGTACTTC. Protein: CATSLGAGPGTLTQYF. This chain connects TRBV15 to TRBJ2-5; possible D gene TRBD2, 6 bases. The V end was cut by 5 bases, the J end by 7 bases, with 23 bases between. Germline CDR1 is LNHNV and CDR2 is YYDKDF (reference sequence). The CDR3 covers 16 residues.